This TCR beta chain was profiled in a study of Ad26.COV2.S vaccination and SARS-CoV-2 variants. Overall study findings and caveats: Non-spike TCR breadth showed similarity between vaccine and placebo recipients.

The treatment: 15 to 20 received Ad26.COV2.S at low or high dose, single or two shots; several received placebo; per-sample allocation not given. It was on day 63 after the first vaccine or placebo injection that samples were taken. Germline CDR1 KGHSH, CDR2 LQKENI. With V trimmed by 7 bases and J by 0 bases, 2 bases remained unmatched. There are 13 residues in the CDR3. Remarks on this clone: The target antigen is unknown.

This table comes from immunoSEQ multiplex PCR, and its TCRdb copy is limited to in-frame clones, with some not included. The top ten hold approximately 11% of the sample, which has about 350,000 clones, 80% to 90% seen once. The sequence came from a person between 18 and 59 years old who received the Ad26.COV2.S COVID-19 vaccine or a placebo. The rearrangement links TRBV18 to TRBJ1-1; 7 nucleotides match TRBD1. The sequencing here drew on peripheral blood, taken in a trial of Ad26.COV2.S vaccine versus placebo. The chain's CDR3 is CASCQGVNTEAFF. DNA of the CDR3: TGTGCCAGCTGCCAGGGGGTGAACACTGAAGCTTTCTTT. Drawing the rest from reference TRBV18 and TRBJ1-1, the complete variable domain is NAGVMQNPRHLVRRRGQEARLRCSPMKGHSHVYWYRQLPEEGLKFMVYLQKENIIDESGMPKERFSAEFPKEGPSILRIQQVVRGDSAAYFCASCQGVNTEAFFGQGTRLTVV.